Below are 15 T cell receptor beta chains sequenced from a single sample in a study of T cell responses to AZD1222 COVID-19 vaccine (dated by TCRdb to about 2021). Library creation used the immunoSEQ multiplex PCR assay. The table comes from immuneACCESS by way of TCRdb, which keeps in-frame sequences with V and J called. Part of the clones is missing from these tables; in studies checked, under half for an unresolved V gene and the rest for unknown reasons. Recorded for this sample are some 110,000 clones; 86% of them occurred a single time. Roughly 15% of the sample belongs to the ten largest clones. The time point tag for this specimen amounts to: about 28 days (+/-7) after the second vaccine dose. The specimen comprised peripheral blood, sampled 28 days after the second AZD1222 dose. These receptors all come from an adult who received the AZD1222 COVID-19 vaccine.

The V gene is TRBV19, the J gene TRBJ2-1; a weak D match, TRBD2 (5 bases). With 6 bases removed from V and 2 bases from J, the gap between germline ends came to 14 bases. CDR1 and CDR2 from the germline V gene are LNHDA and SQIVND (reference sequence). The CDR3 runs 15 residues. The CDR3 sequence: CASSPSHYAYNEQFF. In DNA form, the CDR3 reads TGTGCCAGTAGCCCTAGCCACTATGCCTACAATGAGCAGTTCTTC.

This sequence joins TRBV6-5 and TRBJ1-1; 7 bases are shared with TRBD1. Losses at the gene ends were 10 bases for V and 0 bases for J; bases not matched to a gene: 2. Germline CDR1 and CDR2: MNHEY and SVGAGI. The CDR3 contains 12 residues. The CDR3 coding sequence is TGTGCCACCCAGGGGGTGAACACTGAAGCTTTCTTT. Its translation: CATQGVNTEAFF.

J is TRBJ2-1 and V is TRBV7-3, with 10 bases matching TRBD2. The CDR3 has 17 amino acids. From germline, CDR1 is SGHTA and CDR2 FQGTGA. V lost 2 bases and J lost 9; bases outside the gene matches: 13. This CDR3 reads CASSLAGASGSVGEQFF. As DNA, the CDR3 is TGTGCCAGCAGCTTAGCCGGGGCTAGCGGGAGTGTAGGTGAGCAGTTCTTC.

The chain joins TRBV11-3 to TRBJ2-5, with 7 bases fitting TRBD1. Germline V gives CDR1 SGHNT, CDR2 YENEEA. CDR3 size: 14 residues. V lost 5 bases, J lost 1 base, and 4 bases stayed unmatched. In nucleotides, the CDR3 is TGTGCCAGCAGCCCGGGACAGCCCCAAGAGACCCAGTACTTC. This encodes CASSPGQPQETQYF.

This chain uses TRBV24-1 with TRBJ1-4, with D hard to call. This CDR3 contains 16 residues. Germline assignment: CDR1 KGHDR and CDR2 SFDVKD. Trimming removed 1 base at V and 8 bases at J, with 16 bases between. The chain's CDR3 is CATSDLTVATAEKLFF. The DNA of the CDR3 is TGTGCCACCAGTGATTTAACTGTTGCGACCGCCGAAAAACTGTTTTTT.

The chain links TRBV19 to TRBJ2-7; TRBD1 matches 9 bases. Germline-derived CDR1 and CDR2 are LNHDA and SQIVND (reference sequence). The CDR3 consists of 14 residues. Trimming took 5 bases from V and 2 from J; bases not matched to a gene: 4. CDR3 residues: CASSPGQGPYEQYF. CDR3 nucleotides: TGTGCCAGTAGTCCTGGACAGGGGCCCTACGAGCAGTACTTC. Complete variable domain (other parts from reference TRBV19 and TRBJ2-7): DGGITQSPKYLFRKEGQNVTLSCEQNLNHDAMYWYRQDPGQGLRLIYYSQIVNDFQKGDIAEGYSVSREKKESFPLTVTSAQKNPTAFYLCASSPGQGPYEQYFGPGTRLTVT.

This clone showed up just once. This rearrangement joins TRBV5-1 to TRBJ1-3, with no clear D. Per the germline V gene, CDR1 is SGHRS and CDR2 is YFSETQ. This CDR3 contains 14 residues. Trimming removed 4 bases from V and 0 bases from J, with 8 bases in between. The CDR3 DNA reads TGCGCCAGCAGCCAAATGAGCTCTGGAAACACCATATATTTT. Residues: CASSQMSSGNTIYF. The full variable domain, rest sourced from reference TRBV5-1 and TRBJ1-3, is KAGVTQTPRYLIKTRGQQVTLSCSPISGHRSVSWYQQTPGQGLQFLFEYFSETQRNKGNFPGRFSGRQFSNSRSEMNVSTLELGDSALYLCASSQMSSGNTIYFGEGSWLTVV.

The gene calls are TRBV6-1 and TRBJ2-1, with 8 positions matching TRBD2. V lost 2 bases, J lost 1 base, and 4 bases stayed unmatched. The CDR3 sequence is 16 residues long. Germline V gene lookup returns CDR1 MNHNS and CDR2 SASEGT. CDR3 in amino acids: CASSEQRESSYNEQFF. The CDR3 bases are TGTGCCAGCAGTGAACAGCGGGAGAGTTCCTACAATGAGCAGTTCTTC.

V usage is TRBV14 and J usage is TRBJ1-1; TRBD1 matches 7 bases. The CDR3 contains 14 residues. Germline trimming cut 1 base from V and 7 bases from J; bases unmatched to any gene: 6. The germline CDR1 and CDR2 sequences are SGHDN and FVKESK. Written as DNA, the CDR3 is TGTGCCAGCAGCCAAGTGGGGAGGACAGGTGAAGCTTTCTTT. It is translated as CASSQVGRTGEAFF.

This chain joins TRBV3-1 (or the pseudogene TRBV3-2) and TRBJ1-3; 7 bases map to TRBD1. V dropped 5 bases and J dropped 1; count of bases not matched to a gene: 2. The CDR3 totals 14 residues. Germline V CDR1 and CDR2: LGHDT, YNNKEL (reference sequence). The CDR3 DNA reads as TGTGCCAGCAGCAACAGGGGTTCTGGAAACACCATATATTTT. Encoded protein: CASSNRGSGNTIYF.

The rearrangement links TRBV7-2 to TRBJ1-2; TRBD1 matches at 10 bases. Looked up from germline, CDR1 is SGHTA and CDR2 is FQGNSA. V shed 5 bases and J 7 bases; nucleotides not matched to a gene: 13. The CDR3 totals 16 residues. The CDR3 loop reads CASSPRRSGTGAGYTF. As DNA, the CDR3 is TGTGCCAGCAGCCCCCGTAGAAGCGGGACAGGGGCTGGCTACACCTTC.

This clone occurred a few times. The rearrangement links TRBV7-9 to TRBJ2-5; D could derive from TRBD1 or TRBD2 (5 bases each). Trimming left V 4 bases short and J 1 base short, with 22 bases between. The CDR3 is 18 amino acids. Germline CDR1 reads SEHNR; CDR2 reads FQNEAQ (reference sequence). The DNA for the CDR3 is TGTGCCAGCAGCTCTGGGAGAGTTGCAGGGACCCTCCAAGAGACCCAGTACTTC. Amino acids: CASSSGRVAGTLQETQYF.

This sequence joins TRBV3-1 (or the pseudogene TRBV3-2) and TRBJ2-1; TRBD2 agrees at 13 bases. With V trimmed by 3 bases and J by 0 bases, 5 bases remained unmatched. The length of the CDR3 is 18 residues. CDR1 LGHDT and CDR2 YNNKEL come from the germline V gene (reference sequence). In DNA form, the CDR3 reads TGTGCCAGCAGCCACGCCGGGACTAGCGGGGTCTCCTACAATGAGCAGTTCTTC. It codes for CASSHAGTSGVSYNEQFF.

The V call is TRBV6-5, the J call TRBJ1-4; 7 positions agree with TRBD1. The CDR3 extends over 14 amino acids. With 6 bases clipped from V and 4 bases from J, the junction kept 5 bases outside the gene matches. Per the germline V gene, CDR1 is MNHEY and CDR2 is SVGAGI. The CDR3, as DNA: TGTGCCAGCAGGGGGGACAGCTTTAATGAAAAACTGTTTTTT. Translating it yields CASRGDSFNEKLFF.

The CDR3 protein is CASSPSAPGLADTQYF. CDR3 in DNA: TGTGCCAGCAGCCCGAGCGCCCCGGGGTTGGCAGATACGCAGTATTTT. The genes are TRBV5-4 and TRBJ2-3; D is possibly TRBD2 (5 bases). The CDR3 runs to 16 residues. The ends were cut back, 4 bases at V and 4 bases at J, with 19 bases in the middle. Germline values: CDR1 SGHNT, CDR2 YYREEE (reference sequence).